One and the same sample provided the 20 T cell receptor beta chains below, sequenced in a study of shared clonotypes between healthy human individuals. Some clones are missing from TCRdb's copy, which holds only in-frame ones; the method was immunoSEQ multiplex PCR. Of about 2.3 million clones in the sample, 80% to 95% are singletons; the top ten hold 0.3% to 0.4%. The sequencing input was naive CD4+ T cells from PBMCs. As to subset: CD45RA+ positively selected. The receptors originated from a man aged 18 to 30 in good health. Some clones in this sample may be carry-over from other donors' samples.

J is TRBJ1-5 and V is TRBV6-5; D remains unclear. V gave up 2 bases and J gave up 2 bases, with 7 bases separating them. This CDR3 is 14 amino acids long. In germline, CDR1 is MNHEY, CDR2 SVGAGI. The CDR3 DNA reads TGTGCCAGCAGTTACGCCGGGGGCAATCAGCCCCAGCATTTT. Translating gives CASSYAGGNQPQHF.

V and J are TRBV18 and TRBJ1-4, with D possibly TRBD1 on 5 matching bases. Germline V gene sequence: CDR1 KGHSH, CDR2 LQKENI. This CDR3 spans 15 amino acids. The germline V and J ends were trimmed by 4 bases and 2 bases, with 11 bases remaining between them. The CDR3 DNA sequence: TGTGCCAGCTCACTGCAGGGTGGCACTAATGAAAAACTGTTTTTT. Encoded protein: CASSLQGGTNEKLFF.

The chain carries TRBV9 and TRBJ2-1; D unclear. The CDR3 totals 13 residues. Trimming took off 4 bases at V and 1 base at J, with 6 bases between the two ends. Germline V gene data show CDR1 as SGDLS and CDR2 as YYNGEE. CDR3 sequence (DNA): TGTGCCAGCAGCCAGAGTTCCTACAATGAGCAGTTCTTC. As protein: CASSQSSYNEQFF.

The V call is TRBV28, the J call TRBJ1-2; 8 bases are shared with TRBD1. This CDR3 contains 15 residues. CDR1 and CDR2 from the germline V gene are MDHEN and SYDVKM. V gave up 7 bases and J gave up 3 bases; unmatched junction bases: 10. CDR3 sequence reads: CASTVFAGGDYGYTF. The CDR3 region has the DNA TGTGCCAGCACCGTTTTTGCAGGGGGCGACTATGGCTACACCTTC.

The chain is built from TRBV10-3 and TRBJ2-7, with 9 bases that match TRBD1. From germline, CDR1 is ENHRY and CDR2 SYGVKD. V lost 3 bases and J lost 7; bases outside the gene matches: 7. This CDR3 has 14 amino acids. CDR3: CAISEKGQGPEQYF. CDR3 DNA sequence: TGTGCCATCAGTGAAAAAGGACAGGGGCCTGAGCAGTACTTC.

The CDR3 coding sequence is TGTGCCAGCTCATCGACTGCCGGGACGGTGACCTACGAGCAGTACTTC. It encodes CASSSTAGTVTYEQYF. This rearrangement joins TRBV18 to TRBJ2-7; D could derive from TRBD1 or TRBD2 (5 bases each). Trimming removed 5 bases at V and 2 bases at J, with 19 bases between. The length of the CDR3 is 16 residues. Germline V gene sequence: CDR1 KGHSH, CDR2 LQKENI.

A word on this clone: This sample includes further DNA sequences coding for the same CDR3. The chain links TRBV5-4 to TRBJ2-7; the match to TRBD1 covers 8 bases. Germline CDR1 and CDR2: SGHNT and YYREEE (reference sequence). This CDR3 contains 14 residues. V was clipped by 3 bases and J by 2 bases; unmatched bases: 4. The CDR3: CASSSGQAPYEQYF. In DNA, the CDR3 is TGTGCCAGCAGCTCGGGACAGGCCCCCTACGAGCAGTACTTC.

V and J are TRBV5-4 and TRBJ2-7; D call uncertain. Per germline, CDR1 SGHNT and CDR2 YYREEE (reference sequence). The V end was cut by 0 bases, the J end by 1 base, with 8 bases between. The CDR3 length is 14 residues. CDR3 amino acids: CASSLDPMSYEQYF. CDR3 DNA sequence: TGTGCCAGCAGCTTGGACCCCATGTCCTACGAGCAGTACTTC.

The chain recombines TRBV10-3 with TRBJ2-2; no clear D gene. This CDR3 spans 15 amino acids. Between the trimmed V and J ends, which lost 0 bases and 0 bases, there was a span of 5 bases. The V gene's germline CDR1 is ENHRY and CDR2 SYGVKD. The CDR3 loop is CAISESNTNTGELFF. In nucleotides, the CDR3 is TGTGCCATCAGTGAGTCGAACACGAACACCGGGGAGCTGTTTTTT.

The chain links TRBV5-6 to TRBJ2-5, with D possibly matching TRBD2 (6 bases). The CDR3 runs to 13 residues. Per germline, CDR1 SGHDT and CDR2 YYEEEE. V lost 4 bases and J lost 5, with 12 bases in between. CDR3 nucleotide sequence: TGTGCCAGCAGCCAGAGACTAGGGGAGACCCAGTACTTC. This encodes CASSQRLGETQYF.

The chain is built from TRBV19 and TRBJ1-4; maybe TRBD1 (6 bases). Trimming pared 6 bases from V and 8 bases from J, leaving 19 bases between. The CDR3 is 15 amino acids. Per germline, CDR1 LNHDA and CDR2 SQIVND (reference sequence). Here the CDR3 reads CASSPRDTLQEKLFF. DNA for the CDR3: TGTGCCAGTAGCCCCCGGGACACCTTGCAAGAAAAACTGTTTTTT.

The V and J genes are TRBV18 and TRBJ1-2; D remains unclear. Trimming took off 0 bases at V and 5 bases at J, with 10 bases between the two ends. The CDR3 sequence is 14 residues long. CDR1 KGHSH and CDR2 LQKENI come from the germline V gene. The CDR3 protein is CASSPPGLPYGYTF. In nucleotides, the CDR3 is TGTGCCAGCTCACCACCGGGCCTCCCTTATGGCTACACCTTC.

CDR3 in DNA: TGCGCCAGCAGCTTGATCCCGGAGGATACGCAGTATTTT. Translating gives CASSLIPEDTQYF. The V call is TRBV5-1, the J call TRBJ2-3; unclear D gene. With 1 base removed from V and 6 bases from J, the gap between germline ends came to 9 bases. Germline V gene sequence: CDR1 SGHRS, CDR2 YFSETQ. The CDR3 contains 13 residues.

The sample holds one count of this clone. The CDR3 sequence is CASSQVLWELDTEAFF. In DNA, the CDR3 is TGCGCCAGCAGCCAAGTGCTTTGGGAGTTGGACACTGAAGCTTTCTTT. The chain has TRBV4-1 and TRBJ1-1; D unclear. Trimming stripped 1 base from V and 3 bases from J, with 15 bases between. The CDR3 loop spans 16 amino acids. In germline, CDR1 is MGHRA, CDR2 YSYEKL.

V gene TRBV6-6 combines with J gene TRBJ2-7; 10 nucleotides line up with TRBD2. In germline, CDR1 is MNHNY, CDR2 SVGAGI (reference sequence). V was pared by 8 bases and J by 5 bases, with 3 bases of the junction left unmatched. The CDR3 has 12 amino acids. The CDR3, as DNA: TGTGCCAGCGCCGGGACTAGCGACGAGCAGTACTTC. This codes for CASAGTSDEQYF.

The chain joins TRBV4-3 to TRBJ2-3; weak D call: TRBD1 (6 bases). CDR1 LGHNA and CDR2 YSLEER come from the germline V gene. With 3 bases removed from V and 4 bases from J, the gap between germline ends came to 14 bases. The CDR3 totals 15 residues. The CDR3 spells CASSHRQAEPDTQYF. In DNA, the CDR3 is TGCGCCAGCAGCCACAGACAGGCAGAACCAGATACGCAGTATTTT.

The J gene is TRBJ2-1, the V gene TRBV6-1; D is undetermined. The CDR3 covers 13 residues. Trimming removed 7 bases from V and 12 bases from J, with 19 bases in between. CDR1 MNHNS and CDR2 SASEGT come from the germline V gene. The CDR3 spells CASTLRASGWQFF. DNA of the CDR3: TGTGCCAGCACCCTCCGGGCCTCAGGATGGCAGTTCTTC.

V usage is TRBV7-9 and J usage is TRBJ2-3; D may match TRBD1 or TRBD2 (5 bases each). Germline loops: CDR1 SEHNR, CDR2 FQNEAQ (reference sequence). Between the trimmed V and J ends, which lost 5 bases and 1 base, there was a span of 13 bases. This CDR3 is built from 15 residues. The CDR3: CASSTRDPRTDTQYF. The DNA for the CDR3 is TGTGCCAGCAGCACAAGGGACCCCCGCACAGATACGCAGTATTTT.

CDR3 protein: CASSQRRPGQGRETQYF. CDR3 coding DNA: TGTGCCAGCAGCCAGAGGAGACCGGGACAGGGGCGAGAGACCCAGTACTTC. The genes are TRBV14 and TRBJ2-5, with 10 bases that match TRBD1. Germline-derived CDR1 and CDR2 are SGHDN and FVKESK. The CDR3 is made up of 17 amino acids. Trimming removed 3 bases from V and 4 bases from J; junction bases left unmatched: 11.

This sequence joins TRBV9 and TRBJ2-3; TRBD2 matches 14 bases. Germline V lookup: CDR1 SGDLS, CDR2 YYNGEE. V gave up 3 bases and J gave up 2 bases; unmatched junction bases: 11. There are 19 residues in the CDR3. The CDR3 nucleotides read TGTGCCAGCAGCGGTTCCGGGACTAGCGGGAGTTGGGTCACAGATACGCAGTATTTT. Amino acid sequence: CASSGSGTSGSWVTDTQYF. The whole variable domain, remainder taken from reference TRBV9 and TRBJ2-3, is DSGVTQTPKHLITATGQRVTLRCSPRSGDLSVYWYQQSLDQGLQFLIQYYNGEERAKGNILERFSAQQFPDLHSELNLSSLELGDSALYFCASSGSGTSGSWVTDTQYFGPGTRLTVL.